The clone carrying this T cell receptor beta chain was detected once. The data originate from a study of control samples from healthy donors and cancer patients. The germline CDR1 and CDR2 sequences are SGDLS and YYNGEE. CDR3 length equals 15 residues. Trimming cost V 3 bases and J 7 bases; bases outside gene matches: 6. Sequenced by immunoSEQ multiplex PCR; TCRdb stores in-frame clones only, minus some. Of roughly 140,000 clones listed, 93% were seen once; the top ten hold roughly 2.3%. The sample was blood. The gene calls are TRBV9 and TRBJ2-7; 14 bases line up with TRBD2. The clonotype originates from a man in his fifties in good health. CDR3 sequence: CASSEGLAGVREQYF. In DNA, the CDR3 is TGTGCCAGCAGCGAGGGACTAGCGGGAGTAAGGGAGCAGTACTTC.